The source of this T cell receptor (beta chain) is a study of blood T cell repertoires in COVID-19 (dated by TCRdb to the early 2020s). Some background on the complete study: Collaborator samples came from the United States, Italy and Spain and covered acute and convalescent phases of COVID-19. The material from the prospective study consisted of cDNA or gDNA derived from T cells, B-cell-depleted T cells, or PBMCs. Subjects who had been exposed to COVID-19, were actively infected with it, or had recovered from it provided the deeply sampled blood TCRbeta repertoires that made up the dataset. A freely available public database, intended as a resource for researchers studying the immune response to SARS-CoV-2, is where the repertoires were released. Samples came from the ongoing ImmuneRACE study (first 160 participants) plus 1,254 subjects from 6 global collaborators. Nearly every sample came with metadata listing a de-identified subject ID, COVID-19 status, age in years and sex. Where available, HLA class I and class II types were obtained from metadata supplied by the sample provider rather than from assay-based typing.

General findings and caveats noted by the study authors: The quantity of clinical and demographic metadata differed by source and by participant and was supplied without curation.

The immunoSEQ Assay, a bias-controlled multiplex PCR, was used to amplify TCRbeta CDR3 regions from genomic DNA. The source study handled its data this way. Within the assay, amplification of reference gene primers was used to estimate how many nucleated cells each sample contained. Sequence reads were collapsed and filtered to measure the absolute abundance of every unique TCRbeta CDR3 rearrangement. For each sample, productive Simpson clonality was calculated as the square root of Simpson's diversity index over productive rearrangements. In its TCRdb copy, this immuneACCESS table keeps in-frame sequences only and misses some clones. Where compared with another copy, unresolved V genes explain less than half of these, and the others have no known cause. Clone size and the V and J calls come from that table; the DNA yielded D and trimming. The sample has about 150,000 clones on record, approximately 84% of them singletons. Less than 3.5% of the sample goes to the ten largest clones.

About this clone itself: No cognate antigen has been identified for it. Per-base quality was not reported, and no clone a single base away is much larger than it.

Compared with germline, V lacks 5 bases and J lacks 1 base; bases without a gene match: 4. CDR1 is given as LNHDA and CDR2 as SQIVND, both from the germline V gene (reference sequence). The CDR3, cysteine through phenylalanine, is 14 amino acids long. Just the 42-base CDR3 DNA is kept, in frame starting at base 1. At one collaborating source in Seattle, patients were enrolled during active infection and were followed longitudinally through the course of disease. Each collaborating institution followed its own protocols to collect whole blood in K2EDTA tubes. For TCRbeta analysis, collaborators shipped samples as frozen whole blood, isolated PBMCs, or DNA extracted from either of those sample types.

The specimen sequenced was peripheral blood. The TCR was taken from a woman older than 75 with COVID-19, enrolled during active disease. In this chain, TRBV19 is recombined with TRBJ1-1, with 7 junctional bases fitting TRBD1. In nucleotide form, the sequence is TGTGCCAGTAGTTCAGGGGGTGGGAACACTGAAGCTTTCTTT. This encodes CASSSGGGNTEAFF.